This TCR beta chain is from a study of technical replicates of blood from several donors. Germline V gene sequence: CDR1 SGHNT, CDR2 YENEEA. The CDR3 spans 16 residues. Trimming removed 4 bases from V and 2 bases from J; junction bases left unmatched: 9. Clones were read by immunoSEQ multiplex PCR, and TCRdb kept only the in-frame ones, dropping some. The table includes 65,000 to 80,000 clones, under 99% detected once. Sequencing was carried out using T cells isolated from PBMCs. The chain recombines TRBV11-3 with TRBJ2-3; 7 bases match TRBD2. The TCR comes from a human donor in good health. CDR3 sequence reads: CASSSPAGDPTDTQYF. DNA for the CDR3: TGTGCCAGCAGCTCCCCGGCGGGAGACCCCACAGATACGCAGTATTTT.